The present entry profiles one T cell receptor (beta chain) with its context. Antigen: not known. The record originates from a study of shared clonotypes between healthy human individuals. Naive CD45RA+ and memory CD45RA-negative subsets were split from CD4+ cells. The V gene lost 6 bases and the J gene lost 2 bases, with 17 bases spanning the gap. This CDR3 region has 15 residues. Germline CDR1 reads SNHLY; CDR2 reads FYNNEI. The method was immunoSEQ multiplex PCR; TCRdb's version includes in-frame clones alone and lacks a portion of them. Seen here are over 2 million clones, just under 95% observed once, and the top ten hold 0.3% to 0.45%. Study-wide points: It was the non-shared clonotypes that had lower generation probabilities than clonotypes shared by all four donors. Memory subsets generally showed smaller estimated richness than naive subsets did.

Sequencing was done on a sample of naive CD4+ T cells from PBMCs. Subset noted: CD45RA+ positively selected. The chain is built from TRBV2 and TRBJ2-7, with D perhaps TRBD1 or TRBD2 (7 bases each). The receptor's source is a man between 18 and 35 years old in good health. Some clones in this sample may be carry-over from other donors' samples. The CDR3 spells CASRDRQGLTYEQYF. As DNA, the CDR3 is TGTGCCAGCAGGGACCGACAGGGACTAACCTACGAGCAGTACTTC.